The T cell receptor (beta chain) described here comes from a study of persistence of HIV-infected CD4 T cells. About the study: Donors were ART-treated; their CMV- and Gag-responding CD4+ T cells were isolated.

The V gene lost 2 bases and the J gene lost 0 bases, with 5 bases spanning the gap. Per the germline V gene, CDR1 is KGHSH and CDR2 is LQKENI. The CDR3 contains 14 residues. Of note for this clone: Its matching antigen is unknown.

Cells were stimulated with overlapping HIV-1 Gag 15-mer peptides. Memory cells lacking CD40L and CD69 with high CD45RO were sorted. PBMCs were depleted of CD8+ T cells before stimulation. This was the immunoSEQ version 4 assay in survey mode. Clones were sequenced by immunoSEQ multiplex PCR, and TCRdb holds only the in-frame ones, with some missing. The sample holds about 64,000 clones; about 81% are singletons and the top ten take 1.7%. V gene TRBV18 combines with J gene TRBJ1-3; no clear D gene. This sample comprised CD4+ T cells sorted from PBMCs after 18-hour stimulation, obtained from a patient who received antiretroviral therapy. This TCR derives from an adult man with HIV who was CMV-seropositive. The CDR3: CASSPGASGNTIYF. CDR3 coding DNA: TGTGCCAGCTCACCAGGAGCCTCTGGAAACACCATATATTTT.